The 3 T cell receptor beta chains below all came from one sample that was sequenced in a study of graft-versus-host responses after intestinal transplantation. The assay was immunoSEQ multiplex PCR, and TCRdb's table has in-frame clones only and misses some. Of tens of thousands of clones listed, around 90% were seen once; the top ten hold approximately 0.3%. Their cognate antigens are unknown. Sequenced material: unstimulated CD4+ T cells sorted from spleen or lymph node cells, taken before intestinal transplant. All receptors derive from a human donor who received an intestinal transplant.

This chain joins TRBV15 and TRBJ2-7; D may be TRBD2 (6 bases). The V end was cut by 8 bases, the J end by 1 base, with 15 bases between. The CDR3 consists of 14 residues. Germline V gene lookup returns CDR1 LNHNV and CDR2 YYDKDF (reference sequence). DNA of the CDR3: TGTGCCACCCGCACTAGCCCCAATTCCTACGAGCAGTACTTC. It translates to CATRTSPNSYEQYF.

The chain uses TRBV7-7 and TRBJ2-1; 11 nucleotides align to TRBD1. Germline V gene lookup returns CDR1 SSHAT and CDR2 FNYEAQ (reference sequence). The length of the CDR3 is 15 residues. J lost 7 bases, V lost 3 bases, and 5 bases had no gene match. CDR3 coding DNA: TGTGCCAGCAGCTTTAAGGACAGGGGGCCAAATGAGCAGTTCTTC. Amino acids: CASSFKDRGPNEQFF.

The chain uses TRBV19 and TRBJ2-1; TRBD2 matches at 9 bases. The CDR3 is 15 residues long. V lost 4 bases and J lost 8; bases outside the gene matches: 9. Germline CDR1 and CDR2: LNHDA and SQIVND (reference sequence). The CDR3 loop reads CASSRVRTSVHEQFF. The CDR3 nucleotides read TGTGCCAGTAGTAGGGTCCGGACTAGCGTCCATGAGCAGTTCTTC.